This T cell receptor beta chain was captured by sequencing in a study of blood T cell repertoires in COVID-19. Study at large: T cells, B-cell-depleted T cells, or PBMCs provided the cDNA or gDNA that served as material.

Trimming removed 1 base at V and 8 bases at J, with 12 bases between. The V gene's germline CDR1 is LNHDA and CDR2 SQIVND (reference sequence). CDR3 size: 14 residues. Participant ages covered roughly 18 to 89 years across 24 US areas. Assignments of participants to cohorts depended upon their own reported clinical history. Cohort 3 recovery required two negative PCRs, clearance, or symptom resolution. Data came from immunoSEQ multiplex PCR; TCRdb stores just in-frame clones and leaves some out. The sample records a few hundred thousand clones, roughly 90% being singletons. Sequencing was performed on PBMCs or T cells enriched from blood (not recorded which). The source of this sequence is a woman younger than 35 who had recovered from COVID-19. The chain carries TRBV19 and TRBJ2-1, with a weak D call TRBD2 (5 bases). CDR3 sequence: CASSIAPTGDEQFF. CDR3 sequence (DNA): TGTGCCAGTAGTATAGCCCCGACCGGGGATGAGCAGTTCTTC.